This T cell receptor beta chain was profiled in a study of blood T cell repertoires in COVID-19. TCRdb's table, derived via immunoSEQ multiplex PCR, lists solely in-frame clones and lacks some. The table lists tens of thousands of clones, around nine tenths of them singletons. This clone was seen just once. V was clipped by 6 bases and J by 9 bases; unmatched bases: 17. The CDR3 consists of 16 residues. Germline V gene sequence: CDR1 KGHSH, CDR2 LQKENI. The TCR originated in a human donor in a cohort sampled during active COVID-19. The sequenced sample consisted of peripheral blood. The chain joins TRBV18 to TRBJ2-7; TRBD1 aligns across 10 bases. CDR3 sequence: CASSHGVGTGDERQYF. The CDR3 nucleotides read TGTGCCAGCTCCCACGGGGTAGGGACAGGGGACGAAAGGCAGTACTTC. Complete variable domain (other parts from reference TRBV18 and TRBJ2-7): NAGVMQNPRHLVRRRGQEARLRCSPMKGHSHVYWYRQLPEEGLKFMVYLQKENIIDESGMPKERFSAEFPKEGPSILRIQQVVRGDSAAYFCASSHGVGTGDERQYFGPGTRLTVT.